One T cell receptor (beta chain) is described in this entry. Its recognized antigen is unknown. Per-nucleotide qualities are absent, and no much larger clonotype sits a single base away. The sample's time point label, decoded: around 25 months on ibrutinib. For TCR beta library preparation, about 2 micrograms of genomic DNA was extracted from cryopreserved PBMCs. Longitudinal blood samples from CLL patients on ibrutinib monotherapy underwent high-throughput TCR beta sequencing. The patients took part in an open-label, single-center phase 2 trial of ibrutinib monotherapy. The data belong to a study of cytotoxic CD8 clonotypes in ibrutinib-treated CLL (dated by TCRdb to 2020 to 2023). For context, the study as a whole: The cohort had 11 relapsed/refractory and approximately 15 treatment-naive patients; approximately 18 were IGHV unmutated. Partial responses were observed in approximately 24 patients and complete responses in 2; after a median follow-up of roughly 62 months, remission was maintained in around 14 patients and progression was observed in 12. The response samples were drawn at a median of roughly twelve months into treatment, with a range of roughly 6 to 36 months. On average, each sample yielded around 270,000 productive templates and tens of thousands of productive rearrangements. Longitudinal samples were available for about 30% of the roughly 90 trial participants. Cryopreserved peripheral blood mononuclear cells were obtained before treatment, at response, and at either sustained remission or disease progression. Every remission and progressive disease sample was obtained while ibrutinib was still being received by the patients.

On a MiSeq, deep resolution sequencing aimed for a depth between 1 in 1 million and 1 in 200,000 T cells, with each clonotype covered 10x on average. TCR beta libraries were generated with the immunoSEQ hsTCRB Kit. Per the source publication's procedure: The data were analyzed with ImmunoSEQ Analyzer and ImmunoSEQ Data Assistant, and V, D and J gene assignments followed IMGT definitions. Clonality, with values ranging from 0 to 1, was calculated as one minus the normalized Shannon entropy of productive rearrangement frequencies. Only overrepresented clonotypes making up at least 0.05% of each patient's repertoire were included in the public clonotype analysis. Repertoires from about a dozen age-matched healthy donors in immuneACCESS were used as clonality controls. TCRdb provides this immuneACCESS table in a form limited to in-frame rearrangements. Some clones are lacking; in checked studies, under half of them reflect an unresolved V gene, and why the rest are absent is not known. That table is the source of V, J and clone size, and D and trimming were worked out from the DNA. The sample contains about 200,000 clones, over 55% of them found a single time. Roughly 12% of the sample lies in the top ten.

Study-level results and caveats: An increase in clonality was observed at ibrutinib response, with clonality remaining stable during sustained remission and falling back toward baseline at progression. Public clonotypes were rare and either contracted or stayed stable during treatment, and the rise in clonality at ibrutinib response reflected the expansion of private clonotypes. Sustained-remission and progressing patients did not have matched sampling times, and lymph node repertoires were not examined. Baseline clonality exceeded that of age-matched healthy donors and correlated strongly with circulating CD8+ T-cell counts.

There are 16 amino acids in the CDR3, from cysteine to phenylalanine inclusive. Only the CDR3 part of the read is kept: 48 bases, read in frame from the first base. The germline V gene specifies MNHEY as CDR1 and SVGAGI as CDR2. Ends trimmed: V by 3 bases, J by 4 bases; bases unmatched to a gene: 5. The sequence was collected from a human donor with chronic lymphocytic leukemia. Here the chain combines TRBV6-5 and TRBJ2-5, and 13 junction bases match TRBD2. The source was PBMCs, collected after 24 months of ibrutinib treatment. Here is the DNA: TGTGCCAGCAGTTATGGACTAGCGGGAGTGGCAGAGACCCAGTACTTC. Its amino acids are CASSYGLAGVAETQYF.